Listed below are T cell receptor beta chains from one sample, sequenced in a study of T cell repertoires in cytomegalovirus infection. TCRdb processed the reads anew with MiXCR; each CDR3 protein has one entry. The sample includes 150,000 to 200,000 distinct CDR3 sequences, approximately 30% seen only once; the top ten take 30% to 40%. The specimen was PBMCs. These receptors all stem from a human donor in good health (CMV status not recorded). Some clones in this sample may be carry-over from other donors' samples. The CDR3 runs from the conserved cysteine through the conserved F or W. A D gene is named only where the DNA matches it firmly. Expanded clones are given a class, and other clones once, few, many or no size at all.

CDR3aa: CASSWTQNEQFF
CDR3nt: TGTGCCAGCAGTTGGACACAAAATGAGCAGTTCTTC
len: 12
abundance: -
j_gene: TRBJ2-1
d_gene: -
v_gene: TRBV7-6

CDR3aa: CASSTLLNYEQYF
CDR3nt: TGTGCCAGCAGCACACTCCTAAACTACGAGCAGTACTTC
len: 13
abundance: few
j_gene: TRBJ2-7
d_gene: -
v_gene: TRBV3-1

CDR3aa: CASRVTLTNTGELFF
CDR3nt: TGTGCCAGCAGGGTGACACTCACGAACACCGGGGAGCTGTTTTTT
len: 15
abundance: few
j_gene: TRBJ2-2
d_gene: -
v_gene: TRBV2

CDR3aa: CASSPATWTVPLDNEQFF
CDR3nt: TGTGCCAGCAGTCCCGCCACATGGACGGTTCCCCTCGACAATGAGCAGTTCTTC
len: 18
abundance: -
j_gene: TRBJ2-1
d_gene: -
v_gene: TRBV12-3/TRBV12-4

CDR3aa: CATRDRGGEQYF
CDR3nt: TGTGCCACCCGGGACAGGGGTGGCGAGCAGTACTTC
len: 12
abundance: -
j_gene: TRBJ2-7
d_gene: TRBD1
v_gene: TRBV7-8

CDR3aa: CASSLLTYEQFF
CDR3nt: TGTGCCAGCAGCTTATTAACGTATGAGCAGTTCTTC
len: 12
abundance: few
j_gene: TRBJ2-1
d_gene: -
v_gene: TRBV7-2

CDR3aa: CASSQGYREDTEAFF
CDR3nt: TGCGCCAGCAGCCAAGGTTACAGGGAGGACACTGAAGCTTTCTTT
len: 15
abundance: -
j_gene: TRBJ1-1
d_gene: -
v_gene: TRBV4-1

CDR3aa: CASSRRQGTTDTQYF
CDR3nt: TGTGCCAGCAGTAGGAGACAGGGCACCACAGATACGCAGTATTTT
len: 15
abundance: few
j_gene: TRBJ2-3
d_gene: TRBD1
v_gene: TRBV25-1

CDR3aa: CASSLAQENTEAFF
CDR3nt: TGCGCCAGCAGCTTGGCACAGGAGAACACTGAAGCTTTCTTT
len: 14
abundance: few
j_gene: TRBJ1-1
d_gene: -
v_gene: TRBV5-1

CDR3aa: CASGLDRGKTF
CDR3nt: TGTGCTAGTGGTTTGGACAGGGGGAAGACCTTC
len: 11
abundance: few
j_gene: TRBJ1-2
d_gene: TRBD1
v_gene: TRBV12-5

CDR3aa: CASSEEALHTQYF
CDR3nt: TGTGCCAGCAGTGAAGAGGCCCTACATACGCAGTATTTT
len: 13
abundance: few
j_gene: TRBJ2-3
d_gene: -
v_gene: TRBV6-1

CDR3aa: CASSQVGGLGNTIYF
CDR3nt: TGCGCCAGCAGCCAAGTAGGAGGGCTCGGAAACACCATATATTTT
len: 15
abundance: -
j_gene: TRBJ1-3
d_gene: -
v_gene: TRBV4-3

CDR3aa: CASSQGGWTEYNSPLHF
CDR3nt: TGCGCCAGCAGCCAAGGAGGATGGACAGAATATAATTCACCCCTCCACTTT
len: 17
abundance: -
j_gene: TRBJ1-6
d_gene: -
v_gene: TRBV4-1

CDR3aa: CASSGRRLGQYF
CDR3nt: TGTGCCAGCAGCGGACGAAGGTTGGGACAGTACTTC
len: 12
abundance: few
j_gene: TRBJ2-5
d_gene: -
v_gene: TRBV7-9

CDR3aa: CASSRGRDKSYEQYF
CDR3nt: TGTGCCAGCAGCCGAGGTCGGGACAAATCCTACGAGCAGTACTTC
len: 15
abundance: few
j_gene: TRBJ2-7
d_gene: -
v_gene: TRBV11-2

CDR3aa: CASSRDTDEQYF
CDR3nt: TGTGCCAGCAGCCGGGACACTGACGAGCAGTACTTC
len: 12
abundance: few
j_gene: TRBJ2-7
d_gene: -
v_gene: TRBV7-9

CDR3aa: CAISVKGDDEAFF
CDR3nt: TGTGCCATCAGTGTGAAGGGGGATGATGAAGCTTTCTTT
len: 13
abundance: -
j_gene: TRBJ1-1
d_gene: -
v_gene: TRBV10-3

CDR3aa: CASSPLLGQAKDF
CDR3nt: TGTGCCAGCAGCCCCCTCCTCGGACAGGCCAAAGACTTC
len: 13
abundance: few
j_gene: TRBJ2-5
d_gene: TRBD1
v_gene: TRBV7-8

CDR3aa: CASGYTGGTEAFF
CDR3nt: TGTGCTAGTGGTTACACAGGGGGCACTGAAGCTTTCTTT
len: 13
abundance: many
j_gene: TRBJ1-1
d_gene: TRBD1
v_gene: TRBV12-5

CDR3aa: CSARGRGEQFF
CDR3nt: TGCAGTGCTAGGGGGCGGGGTGAGCAGTTCTTC
len: 11
abundance: few
j_gene: TRBJ2-1
d_gene: -
v_gene: TRBV20-1

CDR3aa: CASSYQGEETQYF
CDR3nt: TGTGCCAGCAGCTACCAGGGTGAAGAGACCCAGTACTTC
len: 13
abundance: few
j_gene: TRBJ2-5
d_gene: -
v_gene: TRBV7-3

CDR3aa: CSAGDRGINTEAFF
CDR3nt: TGCAGTGCCGGAGACAGGGGGATCAACACTGAAGCTTTCTTT
len: 14
abundance: many
j_gene: TRBJ1-1
d_gene: TRBD1
v_gene: TRBV20-1

CDR3aa: CAWSKGLSSYEQYF
CDR3nt: TGTGCCTGGAGTAAGGGTCTTAGCTCCTACGAGCAGTACTTC
len: 14
abundance: -
j_gene: TRBJ2-7
d_gene: -
v_gene: TRBV30

CDR3aa: CASSSGTSEQYF
CDR3nt: TGTGCCAGCAGCTCCGGGACATCCGAGCAGTACTTC
len: 12
abundance: once
j_gene: TRBJ2-7
d_gene: -
v_gene: TRBV7-9

CDR3aa: CASSLSVGAADTQYF
CDR3nt: TGTGCCAGCAGCTTATCAGTGGGGGCCGCAGATACGCAGTATTTT
len: 15
abundance: few
j_gene: TRBJ2-3
d_gene: -
v_gene: TRBV7-2

CDR3aa: CASSYSIWGSNYGYTF
CDR3nt: TGTGCCAGCAGTTACTCCATCTGGGGATCCAACTATGGCTACACCTTC
len: 16
abundance: -
j_gene: TRBJ1-2
d_gene: -
v_gene: TRBV6-5

CDR3aa: CASSLDPTGGLMRQFF
CDR3nt: TGTGCCAGCAGCTTAGATCCCACGGGGGGACTTATGCGGCAGTTCTTC
len: 16
abundance: -
j_gene: TRBJ2-1
d_gene: TRBD2
v_gene: TRBV7-8

CDR3aa: CASSLERLASYEQYF
CDR3nt: TGTGCCAGCAGCTTAGAAAGATTGGCCTCCTACGAGCAGTACTTC
len: 15
abundance: -
j_gene: TRBJ2-7
d_gene: -
v_gene: TRBV7-2

CDR3aa: CAIKGESDTQYF
CDR3nt: TGTGCCATCAAAGGGGAGTCAGATACGCAGTATTTT
len: 12
abundance: few
j_gene: TRBJ2-3
d_gene: -
v_gene: TRBV10-3

CDR3aa: CASSPHLESSEQYF
CDR3nt: TGTGCCAGCAGCCCCCACCTAGAATCATCCGAGCAGTACTTC
len: 14
abundance: many
j_gene: TRBJ2-7
d_gene: -
v_gene: TRBV11-2

CDR3aa: CASSLSGESDTQYF
CDR3nt: TGTGCCAGCAGCTTATCAGGGGAATCAGATACGCAGTATTTT
len: 14
abundance: many
j_gene: TRBJ2-3
d_gene: -
v_gene: TRBV7-2

CDR3aa: CASSSSGLVTDTQYF
CDR3nt: TGTGCCAGCAGCTCATCGGGACTAGTAACAGATACGCAGTATTTT
len: 15
abundance: few
j_gene: TRBJ2-3
d_gene: TRBD2
v_gene: TRBV7-3

CDR3aa: CASRVDGGPTGELFF
CDR3nt: TGTGCCAGCAGGGTCGACGGGGGACCCACCGGGGAGCTGTTTTTT
len: 15
abundance: -
j_gene: TRBJ2-2
d_gene: -
v_gene: TRBV7-3